This T cell receptor beta chain was obtained from a study of low-dose radiotherapy and immunotherapy resistance in tumors. The CDR3 runs to 12 residues. Trimming pared 7 bases from V and 1 base from J, leaving 8 bases between. CDR1 and CDR2 (germline): DFQATT, SNEGSKA (reference sequence). Documented time point: after trial treatment. The treatment is: LDRT plus nivolumab, ipilimumab, low-dose cyclophosphamide and aspirin (RACIN trial). First-strand cDNA relied on TRAV- and TRBV-specific primers spanning alpha and beta chains. Using a constant-region primer together with a V-primer adapter, TCRs were subjected to about 18 PCR cycles of amplification. In TCRdb, the reads were re-called with MiXCR into one record per CDR3 protein. The profile covers 30,000 or so distinct CDR3 sequences, with roughly 49% appearing a single time and about 5.7% taken by the ten largest. This clonotype was observed many times.

The starting material was PBMCs, obtained after low-dose radiotherapy plus immunotherapy. The clonotype comes from a male donor with gallbladder cancer. V and J are TRBV20-1 and TRBJ2-1, with a possible D match to TRBD1 (5 bases). CDR3 in DNA: TGCAGTGGGACACCTTCCTACAATGAGCAGTTCTTC. Its protein product is CSGTPSYNEQFF.